A selection of T cell receptor beta chains follows, all from one sample in a study of CD4 T cells in relation to SARS-CoV-2 and coronaviruses. The protocol was immunoSEQ multiplex PCR, while the TCRdb copy is restricted to in-frame clones and leaves out a portion. The sample has tens of thousands of clones, 77% seen once; the top ten hold roughly a sixth. Their recognized antigens are unknown. The sequenced sample was CD4+ T cells from PBMCs, cultured in vitro. The receptor source for this set is a human donor in good health. Both conserved end residues are part of each CDR3. D genes are given only for firm matches. The size field is filled for only some rows; it gives once, few, many or a size class.

D gene	V gene	clone size	J gene	CDR3 protein	CDR3 DNA
.	TRBV5-1	.	TRBJ2-4	CASSLGPGPSQNIQYF	TGCGCCAGCAGCTTGGGGCCAGGACCAAGCCAAAACATTCAGTACTTC
TRBD2	TRBV11-2	once	TRBJ2-7	CASRPTGTSLGSEQYF	TGTGCCAGCAGACCTACGGGGACTAGTCTTGGATCCGAGCAGTACTTC
.	TRBV28	once	TRBJ2-7	CASQEALGEQYF	TGTGCCAGCCAAGAAGCCTTAGGCGAGCAGTACTTC
.	TRBV24-1	.	TRBJ1-1	CATSDTDSGAFF	TGTGCCACCAGTGATACCGACAGTGGGGCTTTCTTT
.	TRBV29-1	.	TRBJ1-5	CSAMDVNQPQHF	TGCAGCGCCATGGACGTAAATCAGCCCCAGCATTTT
.	TRBV5-6	.	TRBJ1-2	CASSQTLSYGYTF	TGTGCCAGCAGCCAGACCCTAAGCTATGGCTACACCTTC
TRBD2	TRBV10-3	.	TRBJ2-3	CAISDGTSGLPDTQYF	TGTGCCATCAGTGACGGGACTAGCGGGCTGCCAGATACGCAGTATTTT
TRBD2	TRBV5-1	.	TRBJ2-2	CASSLRTSGSPPGELFF	TGCGCCAGCAGCTTGAGGACTAGCGGGAGCCCCCCCGGGGAGCTGTTTTTT
.	TRBV30	.	TRBJ1-4	CAWSVVGGGAGEKLFF	TGTGCCTGGAGTGTAGTTGGGGGGGGCGCCGGCGAAAAACTGTTTTTT
TRBD1	TRBV4-1	.	TRBJ2-7	CASSQPDREPSYEQYF	TGCGCCAGCAGCCAACCGGACAGGGAGCCCTCCTACGAGCAGTACTTC
TRBD2	TRBV19	.	TRBJ2-1	CASSIASGDNNEQFF	TGTGCCAGTAGTATAGCTAGCGGGGACAACAATGAGCAGTTCTTC
.	TRBV9	.	TRBJ1-1	CASTSGTTNTEAFF	TGTGCCAGCACCTCCGGGACAACGAACACTGAAGCTTTCTTT
TRBD1	TRBV30	.	TRBJ2-2	CAWKMGGQGNTGELFF	TGTGCCTGGAAAATGGGTGGACAGGGAAACACCGGGGAGCTGTTTTTT
.	TRBV28	.	TRBJ2-7	CAAEGINEQYF	TGTGCCGCAGAGGGGATAAACGAGCAGTACTTC
TRBD2	TRBV3-1/TRBV3-2	.	TRBJ2-5	CASSQGGGLAGGATETQYF	TGTGCCAGCAGCCAAGGGGGGGGACTAGCGGGAGGTGCGACGGAGACCCAGTACTTC
TRBD2	TRBV5-4	.	TRBJ2-5	CASSPRVAGVRETQYF	TGTGCCAGCAGCCCCCGGGTAGCGGGAGTTCGGGAGACCCAGTACTTC
.	TRBV3-1/TRBV3-2	.	TRBJ2-3	CASSARDTSTDTQYF	TGTGCCAGCAGCGCCCGGGACACCTCCACAGATACGCAGTATTTT
TRBD2	TRBV19	few	TRBJ2-1	CASSITAGDNEQFF	TGTGCCAGTAGTATCACAGCGGGGGACAATGAGCAGTTCTTC
.	TRBV7-2	.	TRBJ1-5	CASSSDLGPQHF	TGTGCCAGCAGCTCTGACCTCGGGCCCCAGCATTTT
.	TRBV5-1	.	TRBJ2-1	CASSPLDARQFF	TGCGCCAGCAGCCCTCTGGACGCCAGGCAGTTCTTC
.	TRBV27	.	TRBJ2-1	CASARQVPDEQFF	TGTGCCAGCGCCCGACAGGTTCCCGATGAGCAGTTCTTC
.	TRBV7-2	.	TRBJ1-5	CASSLFPYSNQPQHF	TGTGCCAGCAGCTTGTTCCCGTATAGCAATCAGCCCCAGCATTTT